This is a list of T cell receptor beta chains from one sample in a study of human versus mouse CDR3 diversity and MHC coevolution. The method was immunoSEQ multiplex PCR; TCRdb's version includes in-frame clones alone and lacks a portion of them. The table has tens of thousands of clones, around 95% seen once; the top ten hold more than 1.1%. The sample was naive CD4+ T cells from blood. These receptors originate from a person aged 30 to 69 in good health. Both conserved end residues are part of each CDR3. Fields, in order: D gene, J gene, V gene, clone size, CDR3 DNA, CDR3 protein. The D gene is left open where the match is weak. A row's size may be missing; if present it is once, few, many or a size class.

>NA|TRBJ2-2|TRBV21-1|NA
TGTGCCAGCAGCAAAGAGGGGGACAGGGAGGGCACCGGGGAGCTGTTTTTT
CASSKEGDREGTGELFF
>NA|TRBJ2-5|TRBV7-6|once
TGTGCCAGCAGCTTGGCACGACAGGAGACCCAGTACTTC
CASSLARQETQYF
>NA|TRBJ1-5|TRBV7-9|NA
TGTGCCAGCAGCTTAGAAAGCCAGCCCCAGCATTTT
CASSLESQPQHF
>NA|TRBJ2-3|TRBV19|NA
TGTGCCAGTAGTATATTTCCCCAGGGAGATACGCAGTATTTT
CASSIFPQGDTQYF
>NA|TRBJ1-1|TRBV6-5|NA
TGTGCCAGCAGTTACTTACACGAAGCTTTCTTT
CASSYLHEAFF
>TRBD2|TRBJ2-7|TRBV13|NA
TGTGCCAGCCGCCAAGGCGGGGGGAACATCGGCGAGCAGTACTTC
CASRQGGGNIGEQYF
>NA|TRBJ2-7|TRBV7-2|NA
TGTGCCAGCAGCCCTCTCTACGAGCAGTACTTC
CASSPLYEQYF
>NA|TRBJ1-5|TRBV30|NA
TGTGCCTGGGCGCAAAAGGGGAATCAGCCCCAGCATTTT
CAWAQKGNQPQHF
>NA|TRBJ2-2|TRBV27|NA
TGTGCCAGCAGTTTGGGACCCCAGGGGCCCACCGGGGAGCTGTTTTTT
CASSLGPQGPTGELFF
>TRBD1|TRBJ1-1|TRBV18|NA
TGTGCCAGCTCACCACAATGGACAGGGCTAGGTGAAGCTTTCTTT
CASSPQWTGLGEAFF
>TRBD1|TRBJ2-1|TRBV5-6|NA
TGTGCCAGCAGCAACAGCCGGGACAGACATGAGCAGTTCTTC
CASSNSRDRHEQFF
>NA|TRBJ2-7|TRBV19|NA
TGTGCCAGTAGTCCTGATAGAGCTAGCTCCGAGCAGTACTTC
CASSPDRASSEQYF
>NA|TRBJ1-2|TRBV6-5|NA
TGTGCCAGCAGTTACTCGACAGGAACATATGGCTACACCTTC
CASSYSTGTYGYTF
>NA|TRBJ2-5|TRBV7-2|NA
TGTGCCAGCAGCTTAGTCCTCGGTGAGACCCAGTACTTC
CASSLVLGETQYF
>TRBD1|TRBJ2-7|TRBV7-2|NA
TGTGCCAGCAGCCCACGGCCTCCGGGACAGATTTACTACGAGCAGTACTTC
CASSPRPPGQIYYEQYF
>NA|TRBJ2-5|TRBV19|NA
TGTGCCAGTAGTATAGCCCCCCGAAGCGAGACCCAGTACTTC
CASSIAPRSETQYF
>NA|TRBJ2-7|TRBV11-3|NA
TGTGCCAGCAGTACGCGGGACGGATCCTACGAGCAGTACTTC
CASSTRDGSYEQYF
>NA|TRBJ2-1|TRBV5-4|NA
TGTGCCAGCAGCTTGGAAGGGGGCGCGGGGGAGCAGTTCTTC
CASSLEGGAGEQFF
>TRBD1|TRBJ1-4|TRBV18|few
TGTGCCAGCTCACCGACAGGGAATGAAAAACTGTTTTTT
CASSPTGNEKLFF
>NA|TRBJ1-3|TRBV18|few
TGTGCCAGCTCACCTCTTATATCTGGAAACACCATATATTTT
CASSPLISGNTIYF
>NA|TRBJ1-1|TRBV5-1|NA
TGCGCCAGCAGCCTAGATAACATTGACAGGAACACTGAAGCTTTCTTT
CASSLDNIDRNTEAFF
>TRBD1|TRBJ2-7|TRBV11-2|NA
TGTGCCAGCAGCTTAGCCCCGGACAGGGAGGCCGAGCAGTACTTC
CASSLAPDREAEQYF
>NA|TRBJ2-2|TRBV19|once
TGTGCCAGTAGTCTTACAGGGAATTGGAACACCGGGGAGCTGTTTTTT
CASSLTGNWNTGELFF
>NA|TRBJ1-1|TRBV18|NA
TGTGCCAGCTCACCATTAAGGGGGGGGGCTGAAGCTTTCTTT
CASSPLRGGAEAFF
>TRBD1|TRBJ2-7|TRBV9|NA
TGTGCCAGCAGCGTAGGCGACAGGGGTTTCTACGAGCAGTACTTC
CASSVGDRGFYEQYF
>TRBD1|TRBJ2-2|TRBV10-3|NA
TGTGCCATCAGTAGACAGGGATTCGGCGGGGAGCTGTTTTTT
CAISRQGFGGELFF
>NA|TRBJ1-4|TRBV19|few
TGTGCCAGTAGTCACCGGTGGGGGCTCGATGAAAAACTGTTTTTT
CASSHRWGLDEKLFF
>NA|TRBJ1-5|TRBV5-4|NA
TGTGCCAGCAGCTTGGACGGACACGGTAATCAGCCCCAGCATTTT
CASSLDGHGNQPQHF
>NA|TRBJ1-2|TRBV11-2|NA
TGTGCCAGCAGCTTAGTTTCCACAGGGACTAACTATGGCTACACCTTC
CASSLVSTGTNYGYTF
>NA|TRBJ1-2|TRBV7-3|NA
TGTGCCAGCAGCTCCGACATAGGCTATGGCTACACCTTC
CASSSDIGYGYTF
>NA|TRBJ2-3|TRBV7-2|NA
TGTGCCAGCAGCTTAGCTGGTCAGGACACAGATACGCAGTATTTT
CASSLAGQDTDTQYF
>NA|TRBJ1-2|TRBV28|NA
TGTGCCAGCAGTTTGTCACAGGTGAATGGCTACACCTTC
CASSLSQVNGYTF
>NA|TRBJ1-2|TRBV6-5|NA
TGTGCCAGCAGTTACGCCGGGGGGCGAGGCTACACCTTC
CASSYAGGRGYTF
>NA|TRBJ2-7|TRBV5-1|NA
TGCGCCAGCAGCTTGGTATCCCGTTACTCCTACGAGCAGTACTTC
CASSLVSRYSYEQYF
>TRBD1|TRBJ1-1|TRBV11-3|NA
TGTGCCAGCAGTGACAGGGGAACTGAAGCTTTCTTT
CASSDRGTEAFF
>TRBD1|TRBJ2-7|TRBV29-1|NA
TGCAGCGTTGAGATCGGGGGACAGGTCACGTACGAGCAGTACTTC
CSVEIGGQVTYEQYF
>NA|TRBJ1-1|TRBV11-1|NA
TGTGCCAGCAGCCCGATACAGGGAAGGAGCACTGAAGCTTTCTTT
CASSPIQGRSTEAFF
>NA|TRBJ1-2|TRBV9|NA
TGTGCCAGCAGCGTAGCCGGACAGTCAGGCTATGGCTACACCTTC
CASSVAGQSGYGYTF
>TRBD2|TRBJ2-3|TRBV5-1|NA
TGCGCCAGCAGCCCAACGACTAGCGGGACAGATACGCAGTATTTT
CASSPTTSGTDTQYF
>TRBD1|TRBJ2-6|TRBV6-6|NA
TGTGCCAGCAGTTTAGCAGGGGGCTCGGGGGCCAACGTCCTGACTTTC
CASSLAGGSGANVLTF
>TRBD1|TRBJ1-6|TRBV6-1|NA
TGTGCCAGCAGTGTACAGGGGGCCTATAATTCACCCCTCCACTTT
CASSVQGAYNSPLHF
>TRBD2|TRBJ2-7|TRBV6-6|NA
TGTGCCAGCAGTTACTCGCTAGCGGGAGGCCACGAGCAGTACTTC
CASSYSLAGGHEQYF